In its sample, the clone carrying this TCR beta chain was seen a few times. This entry comes from a study of blood T cell repertoires in COVID-19. Overall study context: T cells, B-cell-depleted T cells, or PBMCs provided the cDNA or gDNA that served as material.

This CDR3 has 13 amino acids. Trimming pared 2 bases from V and 3 bases from J, leaving 7 bases between. Original data processing: Nucleated cell number was recorded as an estimate derived from reference gene primer amplification. This table comes from immunoSEQ multiplex PCR, and its TCRdb copy is limited to in-frame clones, with some not included. V, J and clone size are taken as reported in that table, and D and trimming were inferred from the DNA itself. The repertoire has about 200,000 clones, around 86% of them found once; the top ten carry about 4.5%. The receptor was derived from a man aged 50-59 years with acute or convalescent COVID-19. The specimen sequenced was peripheral blood. This chain joins TRBV12-3 or TRBV12-4 and TRBJ1-2; no clear D. CDR3 coding DNA: TGTGCCAGCAGTTTACAGAGCGACTATGGCTACACCTTC. This gives the protein CASSLQSDYGYTF.